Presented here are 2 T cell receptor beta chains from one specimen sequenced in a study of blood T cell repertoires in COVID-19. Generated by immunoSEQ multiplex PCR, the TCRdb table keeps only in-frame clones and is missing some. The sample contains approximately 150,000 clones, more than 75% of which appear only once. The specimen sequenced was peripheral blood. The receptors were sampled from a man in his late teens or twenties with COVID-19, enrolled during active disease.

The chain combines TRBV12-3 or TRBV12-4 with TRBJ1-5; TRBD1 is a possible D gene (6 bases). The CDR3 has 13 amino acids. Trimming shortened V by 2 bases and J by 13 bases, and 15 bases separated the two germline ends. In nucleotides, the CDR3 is TGTGCCAGCAGTTTAACACCCCAGCAGGGGCAGCATTTT. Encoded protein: CASSLTPQQGQHF.

CDR3 region: CASSLGRQGVFTNYGYTF. The CDR3 DNA sequence: TGTGCCAGCAGCTTAGGGCGACAGGGGGTGTTTACTAACTATGGCTACACCTTC. J is TRBJ1-2 and V is TRBV7-4; 9 bases are shared with TRBD1. Per germline, CDR1 SGHVT and CDR2 SQSDAQ. V lost 1 base and J lost 0; bases outside the gene matches: 9. The CDR3 is 18 amino acids.